The T cell receptor beta chain under discussion was sequenced for a study of long-term antiretroviral therapy in people with HIV. General study results and limits: Narrower CDR3 length ranges marked HIV repertoires relative to controls.

A remark on this clone: What it recognizes is unknown.

V was trimmed by 0 bases and J by 3 bases, leaving 17 bases between them. The CDR3 has 17 amino acids. The germline gives CDR1 MGHRA, CDR2 YSYEKL. Researchers ran immunoSEQ v3.0 at survey level. Clones were read by immunoSEQ multiplex PCR, and TCRdb kept only the in-frame ones, dropping some. The repertoire has some 29,000 clones, around 97% of them found once; the top ten carry around 2%. The starting material was unsorted PBMCs, obtained 7.6 years after starting antiretroviral therapy. The clonotype was recovered from a man in his thirties or forties with HIV. The rearrangement links TRBV4-1 to TRBJ1-2; no firm D call. CDR3 nucleotides: TGCGCCAGCAGCCAAGATCTCGCTGATAGGAATGACTATGGCTACACCTTC. As protein: CASSQDLADRNDYGYTF.